Listed here are 23 T cell receptor beta chains from one sample, sequenced in a study of blood T cells in healthy people across ages. With a J-beta primer mix and a sample-barcoded 5' primer, a second PCR ran roughly 6 to 12 cycles. TCRdb re-called the 5' RACE reads with MiXCR, one entry per CDR3 protein. The sample records about 770,000 distinct CDR3 sequences, around 42% being singletons. The sequencing sample was made of blood. Receptors were obtained from a man aged 55 to 70 in good health.

This clonotype was seen ten or more times. The CDR3 sequence is CSVEQRDRGYNEQFF. The CDR3 coding sequence is TGCAGCGTTGAACAAAGGGACAGGGGCTACAATGAGCAGTTCTTC. The chain uses TRBV29-1 and TRBJ2-1, with TRBD1 matching over 10 bases. The V and J ends lost 2 bases and 3 bases, in that order; junction bases with no gene match: 4. Per the germline V gene, CDR1 is SQVTM and CDR2 is ANQGSEA. The CDR3 length is 15 residues.

CDR3 sequence: CASSQTMPGGAGDTQYF. The DNA of the CDR3 is TGCGCCAGCAGCCAAACGATGCCGGGGGGGGCCGGAGATACGCAGTATTTT. The J gene is TRBJ2-3, the V gene TRBV4-3, with 8 positions matching TRBD2. The V gene end was trimmed by 2 bases and the J gene end by 5 bases; junction bases not matched to a gene: 12. In germline, CDR1 is LGHNA, CDR2 YSLEER. The CDR3 contains 17 residues.

This rearrangement joins TRBV28 to TRBJ1-2; 12 positions match TRBD1. Trimming at V came to 6 bases and at J to 4 bases, leaving 9 bases not matched to a gene. Germline lookup yields CDR1 MDHEN and CDR2 SYDVKM. This CDR3 spans 16 amino acids. The CDR3 DNA is TGTGCCAGCAGAACCATACCGGGACAGGGGGCCTATGGCTACACCTTC. Amino acids: CASRTIPGQGAYGYTF.

The CDR3 DNA reads as TGTGCCTGGACAGGGGTTAGCTACGAGCAGTACTTC. The encoded protein is CAWTGVSYEQYF. This sequence joins TRBV30 and TRBJ2-7, with D perhaps TRBD1 (6 bases). V lost 4 bases to trimming and J lost 3 bases, with 10 bases between them. This CDR3 has 12 amino acids. CDR1 GTSNPN and CDR2 SVGIG come from the germline V gene (reference sequence).

This clonotype was recorded a few times. The chain carries TRBV15 and TRBJ2-1; 8 bases match TRBD2. Looked up from germline, CDR1 is LNHNV and CDR2 is YYDKDF (reference sequence). The CDR3 has 16 amino acids. The ends lost 0 bases at V and 7 bases at J; junction bases unmatched: 8. The CDR3 here is CATSRELAGGGNEQFF. The CDR3 DNA reads TGTGCCACCAGCAGAGAACTGGCGGGGGGTGGTAATGAGCAGTTCTTC.

This chain uses TRBV5-1 with TRBJ2-7; 13 bases are a match to TRBD2. The length of the CDR3 is 20 residues. Trimming removed 4 bases from V and 7 bases from J; junction bases left unmatched: 23. Germline CDR1 reads SGHRS; CDR2 reads YFSETQ. The CDR3 DNA reads as TGCGCCAGCAGCCCAACCGTCCCGGGACTAGCGGGGAACAACAACAATGAGCAGTACTTC. Its translation is CASSPTVPGLAGNNNNEQYF.

This clonotype came up many times. V and J are TRBV6-5 and TRBJ1-2; 9 bases align to TRBD1. V lost 5 bases to trimming and J lost 8 bases; unmatched junction nucleotides: 6. The CDR3 sequence is 13 residues long. Germline assignment: CDR1 MNHEY and CDR2 SVGAGI. The CDR3 DNA reads TGTGCCAGCAGTCCGGGGACAGGGAACGGCTACACCTTC. Its protein is CASSPGTGNGYTF.

The chain employs TRBV29-1 and TRBJ1-2; maybe TRBD1 (5 bases). Trimming took 3 bases from V and 6 from J, leaving 14 bases between them. The CDR3 is 13 residues long. The germline V gene has CDR1 SQVTM and CDR2 ANQGSEA. DNA of the CDR3: TGCAGCGTTGAGATCCGGGACGCAGATGGCTACACCTTC. Its translation: CSVEIRDADGYTF.

The gene calls are TRBV4-3 and TRBJ2-5; 10 bases match TRBD2. Germline trimming cut 0 bases from V and 2 bases from J; bases unmatched to any gene: 6. CDR1 LGHNA and CDR2 YSLEER come from the germline V gene. This CDR3 region has 17 residues. DNA for the CDR3: TGCGCCAGCAGCCAAGATAGAGTAGCGGGGGGTCAAGAGACCCAGTACTTC. Translated: CASSQDRVAGGQETQYF.

J is TRBJ2-5 and V is TRBV13, with a weak D call TRBD1 (5 bases). CDR3 length: 15 residues. From germline, CDR1 is PRHDT and CDR2 FYEKMQ (reference sequence). Trimming took off 5 bases at V and 2 bases at J, with 15 bases between the two ends. DNA for the CDR3: TGTGCCAGCAGCCTATCCGAAGGGGCGCAAGAGACCCAGTACTTC. Protein sequence: CASSLSEGAQETQYF.

The V call is TRBV7-2, the J call TRBJ2-7, with 9 positions matching TRBD1. V dropped 4 bases and J dropped 3; count of bases not matched to a gene: 10. Germline V gene sequence: CDR1 SGHTA, CDR2 FQGNSA. The CDR3 is 16 amino acids. CDR3 sequence (DNA): TGTGCCAGCAGCTCAAAACCGGGACAGGGTTTCTACGAGCAGTACTTC. This gives the protein CASSSKPGQGFYEQYF. Full variable domain (rest looked up from reference TRBV7-2 and TRBJ2-7): GAGVSQSPSNKVTEKGKDVELRCDPISGHTALYWYRQSLGQGLEFLIYFQGNSAPDKSGLPSDRFSAERTGGSVSTLTIQRTQQEDSAVYLCASSSKPGQGFYEQYFGPGTRLTVT.

The chain combines TRBV12-3 or TRBV12-4 with TRBJ2-5; 8 bases are shared with TRBD1. The length of the CDR3 is 13 residues. With V trimmed by 5 bases and J by 11 bases, 10 bases remained unmatched. The CDR3 sequence is CASSGQGYGEQYF. The CDR3 region has the DNA TGTGCCAGCAGTGGACAGGGATACGGGGAGCAGTACTTC.

The CDR3 coding sequence is TGTGCCAGCAGTGACAGGGGATCTAACTATGGCTACACCTTC. Its translation: CASSDRGSNYGYTF. The chain links TRBV2 to TRBJ1-2; weak D call: TRBD1 (6 bases). The CDR3 covers 14 residues. V was cut by 3 bases and J by 0 bases, with 8 bases left in between. Germline V gene data show CDR1 as SNHLY and CDR2 as FYNNEI.

CDR3 sequence reads: CSASRQNLNEKLFF. Written as DNA, the CDR3 is TGCAGTGCTAGTCGGCAGAACCTTAATGAAAAACTGTTTTTT. The chain uses TRBV20-1 and TRBJ1-4; D is ambiguous. The CDR3 runs to 14 residues. Germline-derived CDR1 and CDR2 are DFQATT and SNEGSKA (reference sequence). With 3 bases removed from V and 4 bases from J, the gap between germline ends came to 12 bases.

Points on this clonotype: One junction end disagrees with the germline gene, perhaps due to a read error. The chain couples TRBV2 to TRBJ2-6; D is perhaps TRBD1 (6 bases). The CDR3 spans 13 residues. Germline-derived CDR1 and CDR2 are SNHLY and FYNNEI. In DNA, the CDR3 is TGTGCCTGCACAGGGATCGGGGCCAACGTCCCGACTTTC. This sequence encodes CACTGIGANVPTF.

The chain employs TRBV6-5 and TRBJ2-2, with 12 bases that match TRBD1. Germline CDR1 is MNHEY and CDR2 is SVGAGI. V lost 6 bases and J lost 8; bases outside the gene matches: 7. The CDR3 consists of 15 residues. This CDR3 reads CASRVGQGAIGELFF. CDR3 sequence (DNA): TGTGCCAGCAGAGTGGGACAGGGGGCTATTGGGGAGCTGTTTTTT.

This clonotype was seen more than once but under ten times. The rearrangement uses TRBV25-1 and TRBJ2-1, with 10 nucleotides matching TRBD2. Germline CDR1 is MGHDK and CDR2 is SYGVNS. V gave up 6 bases and J gave up 4 bases; unmatched junction bases: 6. This CDR3 region has 15 residues. This chain's CDR3 is CASRRAGGRYNEQFF. CDR3 nucleotide sequence: TGTGCCAGCAGGAGAGCGGGGGGGCGGTACAATGAGCAGTTCTTC.

V is TRBV2 and J is TRBJ1-2; maybe TRBD1 (5 bases). This CDR3 contains 14 residues. Germline V CDR1 and CDR2: SNHLY, FYNNEI. V was shortened by 4 bases and J by 6 bases, with 15 bases between the two germline ends. CDR3 nucleotides: TGTGCCAGCAGTGTGGGTGGGGCGGTGAATGGCTACACCTTC. Protein sequence: CASSVGGAVNGYTF.

This clonotype was observed once. V and J are TRBV28 and TRBJ2-2; tentatively, D is TRBD2 (5 bases). Trimming left V 3 bases short and J 10 bases short, with 9 bases between. This CDR3 has 12 amino acids. Germline-derived CDR1 and CDR2 are MDHEN and SYDVKM. The CDR3 reads CASSFGETELFF. DNA for the CDR3: TGTGCCAGCAGTTTTGGGGAGACGGAGCTGTTTTTT.

The chain couples TRBV7-9 to TRBJ1-2; D is possibly TRBD1 (5 bases). CDR3 length: 13 amino acids. V shed 8 bases and J shed 4 bases, with 14 bases lying between them. Per germline, CDR1 SEHNR and CDR2 FQNEAQ (reference sequence). The CDR3 sequence: CASEGIGTYGYTF. Written as DNA, the CDR3 is TGTGCCAGCGAGGGAATCGGGACCTATGGCTACACCTTC.

This sequence joins TRBV6-2 or TRBV6-3 and TRBJ1-2; the match to TRBD1 covers 7 bases. CDR3 length equals 14 residues. Germline V gene sequence: CDR1 MNHEY, CDR2 SVGEGT. V trimming: 6 bases; J trimming: 7 bases; junction bases outside the gene matches: 11. Written as DNA, the CDR3 is TGTGCCAGCAGCCACGCGCCAGGGGGACGTGGCTACACCTTC. Its translation is CASSHAPGGRGYTF.

The rearrangement joins TRBV6-2 or TRBV6-3 to TRBJ2-1, with 9 nucleotides matching TRBD1. J lost 9 bases, V lost 6 bases, and 12 bases had no gene match. CDR3 length equals 15 residues. The germline CDR1 and CDR2 sequences are MNHEY and SVGEGT. The CDR3: CASRPGTGMSGEQFF. For the CDR3, the DNA is TGTGCCAGCAGGCCAGGGACAGGGATGAGTGGTGAGCAGTTCTTC.

V usage is TRBV4-2 and J usage is TRBJ2-5; 10 nucleotides align to TRBD2. The CDR3 runs to 14 residues. Germline V gene sequence: CDR1 LGHNA, CDR2 YNFKEQ. Unmatched junction bases numbered 10, after V lost 4 bases and J lost 11 bases. The CDR3, as DNA: TGTGCCAGCAGCCTAGCGGGGGGACCCAATGAGCAGTACTTC. This gives the protein CASSLAGGPNEQYF.